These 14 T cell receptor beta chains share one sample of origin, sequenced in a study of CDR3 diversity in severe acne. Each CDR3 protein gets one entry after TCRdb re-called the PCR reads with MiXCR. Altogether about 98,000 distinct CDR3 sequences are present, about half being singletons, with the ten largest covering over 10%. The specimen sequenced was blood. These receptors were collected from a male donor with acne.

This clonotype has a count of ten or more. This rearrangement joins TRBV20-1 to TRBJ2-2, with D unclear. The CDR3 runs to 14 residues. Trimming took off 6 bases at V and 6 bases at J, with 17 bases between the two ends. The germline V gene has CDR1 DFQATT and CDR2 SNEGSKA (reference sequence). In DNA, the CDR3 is TGCAGTGCCAACCGGCCGTCCGGGCCCGGGGAGCTGTTTTTT. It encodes CSANRPSGPGELFF.

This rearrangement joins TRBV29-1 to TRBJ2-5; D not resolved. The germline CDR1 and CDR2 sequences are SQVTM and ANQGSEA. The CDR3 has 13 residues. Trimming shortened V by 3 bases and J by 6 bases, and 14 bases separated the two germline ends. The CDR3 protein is CSVEGQIGKTQYF. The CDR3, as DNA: TGCAGCGTTGAGGGTCAAATAGGGAAGACCCAGTACTTC.

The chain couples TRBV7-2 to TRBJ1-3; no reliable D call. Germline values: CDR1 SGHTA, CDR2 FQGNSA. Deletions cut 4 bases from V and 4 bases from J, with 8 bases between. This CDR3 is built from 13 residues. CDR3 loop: CASSSMAGNTIYF. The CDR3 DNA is TGTGCCAGCAGCTCAATGGCGGGAAACACCATATATTTT.

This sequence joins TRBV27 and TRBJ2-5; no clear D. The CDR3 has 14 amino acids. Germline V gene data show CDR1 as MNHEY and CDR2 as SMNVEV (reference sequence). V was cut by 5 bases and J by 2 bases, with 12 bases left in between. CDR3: CASSVGRRQETQYF. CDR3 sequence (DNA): TGTGCCAGCAGTGTAGGACGGAGACAAGAGACCCAGTACTTC.

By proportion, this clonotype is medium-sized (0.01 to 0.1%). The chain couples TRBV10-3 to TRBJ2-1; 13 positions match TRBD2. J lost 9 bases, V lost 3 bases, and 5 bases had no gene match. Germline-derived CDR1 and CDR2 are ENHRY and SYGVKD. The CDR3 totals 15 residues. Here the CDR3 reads CAISDRTSGSSEQFF. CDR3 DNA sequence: TGTGCCATCAGTGATCGGACTAGCGGGAGTTCTGAGCAGTTCTTC.

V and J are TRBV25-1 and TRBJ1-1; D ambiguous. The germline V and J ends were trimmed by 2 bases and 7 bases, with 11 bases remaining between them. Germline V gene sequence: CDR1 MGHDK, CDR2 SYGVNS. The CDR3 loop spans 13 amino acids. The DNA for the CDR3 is TGTGCCAGCAGTGAAGCAGGAGGAGATGAAGCTTTCTTT. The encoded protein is CASSEAGGDEAFF.

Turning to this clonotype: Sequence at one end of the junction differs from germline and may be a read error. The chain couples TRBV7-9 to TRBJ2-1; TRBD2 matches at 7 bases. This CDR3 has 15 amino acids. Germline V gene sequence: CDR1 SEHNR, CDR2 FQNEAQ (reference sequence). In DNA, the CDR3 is TGTGCCAGCAGCCTGGGGGGGGAGCCCTACAATGAGCAGTCCTTC. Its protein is CASSLGGEPYNEQSF.

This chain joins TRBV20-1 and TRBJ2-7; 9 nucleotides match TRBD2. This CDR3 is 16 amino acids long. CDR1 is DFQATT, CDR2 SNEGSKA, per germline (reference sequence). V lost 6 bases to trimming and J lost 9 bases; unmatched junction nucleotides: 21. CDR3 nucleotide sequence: TGCAGTGCCCCCGGGGGTAGCGGGACTAGCCCGCGTGTGCAGTACTTC. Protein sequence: CSAPGGSGTSPRVQYF.

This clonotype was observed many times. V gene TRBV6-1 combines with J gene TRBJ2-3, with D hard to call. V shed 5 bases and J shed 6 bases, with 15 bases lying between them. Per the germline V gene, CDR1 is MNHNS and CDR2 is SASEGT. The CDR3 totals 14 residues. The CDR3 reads CASSLGSNSDTQYF. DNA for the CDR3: TGTGCCAGCAGTCTTGGATCGAACTCGGATACGCAGTATTTT.

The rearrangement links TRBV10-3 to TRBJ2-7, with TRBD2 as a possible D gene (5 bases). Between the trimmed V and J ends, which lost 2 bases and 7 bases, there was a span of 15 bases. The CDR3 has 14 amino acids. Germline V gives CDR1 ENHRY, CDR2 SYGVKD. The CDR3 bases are TGTGCCATCAGTGAGCCCCGATCTAGAGGGGAGCAGTACTTC. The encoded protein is CAISEPRSRGEQYF.

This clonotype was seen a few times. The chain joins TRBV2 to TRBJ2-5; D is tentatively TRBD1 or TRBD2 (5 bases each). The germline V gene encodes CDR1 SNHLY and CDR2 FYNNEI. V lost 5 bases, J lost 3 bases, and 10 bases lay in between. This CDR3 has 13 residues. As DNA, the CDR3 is TGTGCCAGCAGTTTGGGACGAGAAGAGACCCAGTACTTC. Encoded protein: CASSLGREETQYF.

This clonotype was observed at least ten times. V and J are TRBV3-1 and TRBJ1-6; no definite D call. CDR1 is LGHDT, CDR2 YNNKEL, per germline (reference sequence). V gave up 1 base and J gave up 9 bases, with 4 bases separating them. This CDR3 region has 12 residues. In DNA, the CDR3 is TGTGCCAGCAGCCAAGGGGTTTCACCCCTCCACTTT. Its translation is CASSQGVSPLHF. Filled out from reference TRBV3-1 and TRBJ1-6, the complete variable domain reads DTAVSQTPKYLVTQMGNDKSIKCEQNLGHDTMYWYKQDSKKFLKIMFSYNNKELIINETVPNRFSPKSPDKAHLNLHINSLELGDSAVYFCASSQGVSPLHFGNGTRLTVT.

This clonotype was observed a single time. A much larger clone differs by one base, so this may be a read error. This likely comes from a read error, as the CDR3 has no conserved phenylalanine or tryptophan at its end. The CDR3, as DNA: TGTGCCAGCAGCTTAGGGGGAATCCTCGGAAACACCATATATGTT. It encodes CASSLGGILGNTIYV. This chain connects TRBV11-2 to TRBJ1-3; no clear D gene. Germline loops: CDR1 SGHAT, CDR2 FQNNGV. Trimming left V 1 base short and J 4 bases short, with 11 bases between. This CDR3 has 15 amino acids.

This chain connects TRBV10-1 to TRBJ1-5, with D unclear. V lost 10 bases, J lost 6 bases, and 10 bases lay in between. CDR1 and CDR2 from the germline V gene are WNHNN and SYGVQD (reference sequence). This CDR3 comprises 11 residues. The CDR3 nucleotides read TGCGCCAAGGGCAAAACTCAGCCCCAGCATTTT. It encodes CAKGKTQPQHF.